These 32 T cell receptor beta chains share one sample of origin, sequenced in a study of beta chain features in type 1 diabetes. No antigen has been identified for these receptors. Regarding the study as a whole: For Type 1 diabetes patients, all four CD4+ subsets carried TCRB CDR3s that were moderately but significantly shorter.

Expressed TCRB transcripts were sequenced, since all the RNA that had been isolated was reverse transcribed. Clones were sequenced by immunoSEQ multiplex PCR, and TCRdb holds only the in-frame ones, with some missing. The table records 150,000 to 200,000 clones, approximately 9.1% of them present only once. The material sequenced was central memory CD4+ T cells from blood. The receptor source for this set is a woman in her 30s with type 1 diabetes.

This clone has just a few counts. The V call is TRBV29-1, the J call TRBJ1-6; D may be TRBD1 (6 bases). Germline V gene data show CDR1 as SQVTM and CDR2 as ANQGSEA. Trimming took off 7 bases at V and 10 bases at J, with 17 bases between the two ends. This CDR3 contains 13 residues. The DNA for the CDR3 is TGCAGCGCCGCCTCGGACAGAGGGTCACCCCTCCACTTT. This sequence encodes CSAASDRGSPLHF. Based on the CDR3 plus reference TRBV29-1 and TRBJ1-6, the full variable domain is SAVISQKPSRDICQRGTSLTIQCQVDSQVTMMFWYRQQPGQSLTLIATANQGSEATYESGFVIDKFPISRPNLTFSTLTVSNMSPEDSSIYLCSAASDRGSPLHFGNGTRLTVT.

This clone was recorded a few times. This sequence joins TRBV29-1 and TRBJ2-5, with TRBD1 identical over 7 bases. V lost 5 bases to trimming and J lost 2 bases; unmatched junction nucleotides: 5. There are 13 residues in the CDR3. The germline CDR1 and CDR2 sequences are SQVTM and ANQGSEA. The CDR3 sequence is CSVWGQIQETQYF. The CDR3 DNA reads as TGCAGCGTTTGGGGACAGATTCAAGAGACCCAGTACTTC.

The rearrangement joins TRBV11-2 to TRBJ1-2; 9 bases map to TRBD1. The V and J ends lost 7 bases and 3 bases, in that order; junction bases with no gene match: 6. Germline-derived CDR1 and CDR2 are SGHAT and FQNNGV. The CDR3 runs 14 residues. The CDR3 coding sequence is TGTGCCAGCAAGACGACAGGGGGAGACTATGGCTACACCTTC. Amino acid sequence: CASKTTGGDYGYTF.

The chain couples TRBV18 to TRBJ2-7; 8 bases fit TRBD1. Trimming removed 6 bases from V and 1 base from J; junction bases left unmatched: 14. This CDR3 spans 17 amino acids. Per the germline V gene, CDR1 is KGHSH and CDR2 is LQKENI. The CDR3 here is CASSQGPRTGNSYEQYF. DNA for the CDR3: TGTGCCAGCTCCCAGGGTCCCCGGACAGGGAATTCCTACGAGCAGTACTTC.

J is TRBJ2-1 and V is TRBV27; D perhaps matches TRBD2 (6 bases). Germline loops: CDR1 MNHEY, CDR2 SMNVEV (reference sequence). This CDR3 is 15 amino acids long. Trimming took 4 bases from V and 6 from J, leaving 16 bases between them. This CDR3 is CASSSLGLGPNEQFF. In DNA form, the CDR3 reads TGTGCCAGCAGTTCTCTGGGACTGGGGCCCAATGAGCAGTTCTTC.

This clone was observed a few times. This rearrangement joins TRBV7-9 to TRBJ2-5, with D unclear. Deletions cut 1 base from V and 1 base from J, with 7 bases between. The germline V gene has CDR1 SEHNR and CDR2 FQNEAQ (reference sequence). The CDR3 length is 14 residues. CDR3 sequence reads: CASSLGAIQETQYF. The CDR3 DNA follows: TGTGCCAGCAGCTTAGGGGCCATCCAAGAGACCCAGTACTTC.

The chain uses TRBV18 and TRBJ2-1; TRBD2 is a possible D gene (7 bases). Per the germline V gene, CDR1 is KGHSH and CDR2 is LQKENI. Trimming took off 2 bases at V and 0 bases at J, with 11 bases between the two ends. The CDR3 runs 16 residues. In nucleotides, the CDR3 is TGTGCCAGCTCACCAGGCGGGGGCAGCTCCTACAATGAGCAGTTCTTC. It encodes CASSPGGGSSYNEQFF.

The chain uses TRBV9 and TRBJ2-5; D may be TRBD2 (6 bases). Trimming left V 3 bases short and J 4 bases short, with 10 bases between. Germline values: CDR1 SGDLS, CDR2 YYNGEE. There are 13 residues in the CDR3. CDR3 sequence: CASSAGSGETQYF. CDR3 coding DNA: TGTGCCAGCAGCGCCGGTAGCGGAGAGACCCAGTACTTC. The full variable domain, completed using reference TRBV9 and TRBJ2-5, is DSGVTQTPKHLITATGQRVTLRCSPRSGDLSVYWYQQSLDQGLQFLIQYYNGEERAKGNILERFSAQQFPDLHSELNLSSLELGDSALYFCASSAGSGETQYFGPGTRLLVL.

The chain employs TRBV5-1 and TRBJ2-1; 10 bases line up with TRBD2. In germline, CDR1 is SGHRS, CDR2 YFSETQ. CDR3 length: 16 residues. V was pared by 0 bases and J by 8 bases, with 8 bases of the junction left unmatched. The DNA of the CDR3 is TGCGCCAGCAGCTTGGGGGCTAGCGGGAGAGTGCATGAGCAGTTCTTC. It is translated as CASSLGASGRVHEQFF.

This clone has just a few counts. Different DNA sequences within this sample yield the same CDR3. The chain has TRBV11-2 and TRBJ1-1, with D hard to call. Per germline, CDR1 SGHAT and CDR2 FQNNGV. V shed 3 bases and J shed 0 bases, with 5 bases lying between them. This CDR3 contains 13 residues. The CDR3 loop is CASSFRLNTEAFF. For the CDR3, the DNA is TGTGCCAGCAGCTTCCGGTTGAACACTGAAGCTTTCTTT.

This clone occurred a few times. This chain joins TRBV27 and TRBJ2-7; the D is unclear. Germline-derived CDR1 and CDR2 are MNHEY and SMNVEV (reference sequence). This CDR3 spans 13 amino acids. V shed 4 bases and J shed 5 bases, with 12 bases lying between them. The DNA of the CDR3 is TGTGCCAGCAGTTACCTCCAGGCCCACGAGCAGTACTTC. Amino acid sequence: CASSYLQAHEQYF.

This chain connects TRBV5-1 to TRBJ1-5; D uncertain. Germline values: CDR1 SGHRS, CDR2 YFSETQ. The CDR3 is made up of 15 amino acids. V gave up 2 bases and J gave up 6 bases, with 15 bases separating them. CDR3 loop: CASSFGPEGGQPQHF. The CDR3 nucleotides read TGCGCCAGCAGCTTCGGCCCAGAAGGAGGTCAGCCCCAGCATTTT.

The DNA of the CDR3 is TGTGCCAGTAGTACAAGCGGCCCCGGGGAGCTGTTTTTT. This translates into CASSTSGPGELFF. The genes are TRBV19 and TRBJ2-2; D is possibly TRBD2 (5 bases). CDR1 is LNHDA and CDR2 is SQIVND in the germline V gene (reference sequence). The V end lost 4 bases, the J end lost 6 bases, and 9 bases lay between the germline ends. There are 13 residues in the CDR3. The complete variable domain, with remaining parts taken from reference TRBV19 and TRBJ2-2, reads DGGITQSPKYLFRKEGQNVTLSCEQNLNHDAMYWYRQDPGQGLRLIYYSQIVNDFQKGDIAEGYSVSREKKESFPLTVTSAQKNPTAFYLCASSTSGPGELFFGEGSRLTVL.

This clone was found a few times. The rearrangement joins TRBV7-6 to TRBJ2-5; tentative D call: TRBD2 (5 bases). V gave up 5 bases and J gave up 2 bases, with 9 bases separating them. Germline V gene lookup returns CDR1 SGHVS and CDR2 FNYEAQ. This CDR3 spans 13 amino acids. CDR3 protein: CASSARLQETQYF. CDR3 DNA sequence: TGTGCCAGCAGCGCCAGACTACAAGAGACCCAGTACTTC.

This chain uses TRBV2 with TRBJ2-5; 15 bases are a match to TRBD2. Germline lookup yields CDR1 SNHLY and CDR2 FYNNEI. V trimming: 7 bases; J trimming: 5 bases; junction bases outside the gene matches: 2. This CDR3 region has 14 residues. CDR3 sequence reads: CASTGLAGGETQYF. The CDR3 coding sequence is TGTGCCAGCACCGGACTAGCGGGAGGGGAGACCCAGTACTTC. Full variable domain (missing parts from reference TRBV2 and TRBJ2-5): EPEVTQTPSHQVTQMGQEVILRCVPISNHLYFYWYRQILGQKVEFLVSFYNNEISEKSEIFDDQFSVERPDGSNFTLKIRSTKLEDSAMYFCASTGLAGGETQYFGPGTRLLVL.

There are a few counts of this clone. This chain links TRBV6-6 with TRBJ2-7; TRBD1 agrees at 7 bases. The trim removed 4 bases at V and 3 bases at J, leaving 3 bases unmatched. Germline CDR1 and CDR2: MNHNY and SVGAGI (reference sequence). The CDR3 runs to 13 residues. The CDR3 region is CASSSAGGYEQYF. The DNA of the CDR3 is TGTGCCAGCAGTTCTGCAGGGGGCTACGAGCAGTACTTC.

This clone was picked up a small number of times. The V gene is TRBV5-6, the J gene TRBJ2-1, with 8 bases fitting TRBD2. This CDR3 contains 16 residues. CDR1 SGHDT and CDR2 YYEEEE come from the germline V gene. Trimming cost V 2 bases and J 3 bases; bases outside gene matches: 7. CDR3 loop: CASSLMSSGSYNEQFF. Here the CDR3 DNA reads TGTGCCAGCAGCTTAATGAGCAGCGGGAGCTACAATGAGCAGTTCTTC.

This chain joins TRBV25-1 and TRBJ2-7, with 8 bases identical to TRBD2. In germline, CDR1 is MGHDK, CDR2 SYGVNS. Trimming cost V 7 bases and J 3 bases; bases outside gene matches: 8. This CDR3 spans 14 amino acids. This CDR3 reads CASTHSGTIYEQYF. CDR3 DNA: TGTGCCAGCACCCATAGCGGGACCATCTACGAGCAGTACTTC.

Written as DNA, the CDR3 is TGTGCCAGCAGTTTAACGGGAGGACAGAATGGCTACACCTTC. Translated: CASSLTGGQNGYTF. This sequence joins TRBV27 and TRBJ1-2; D might be TRBD1 (6 bases). CDR3 length: 14 amino acids. Germline CDR1 reads MNHEY; CDR2 reads SMNVEV (reference sequence). V was shortened by 2 bases and J by 6 bases, with 13 bases between the two germline ends.

The gene calls are TRBV29-1 and TRBJ1-2; D is perhaps TRBD1 (6 bases). The CDR3 covers 14 residues. The V and J ends lost 0 bases and 6 bases respectively, with 14 bases between them. Germline V gene sequence: CDR1 SQVTM, CDR2 ANQGSEA. The CDR3 loop is CSVEEGAPGNGYTF. The CDR3 coding sequence is TGCAGCGTTGAAGAGGGGGCCCCCGGCAATGGCTACACCTTC.

This clone has just a few counts. Other DNA sequences from this sample encode an identical CDR3 as well. The chain uses TRBV30 and TRBJ1-2; 9 bases align to TRBD1. Germline loops: CDR1 GTSNPN, CDR2 SVGIG (reference sequence). The CDR3 spans 12 residues. With V trimmed by 5 bases and J by 6 bases, 4 bases remained unmatched. In DNA, the CDR3 is TGTGCCTGGTCCGGGACAGGGCATGGCTACACCTTC. Translation: CAWSGTGHGYTF. Full variable domain (remainder filled in from reference TRBV30 and TRBJ1-2): SQTIHQWPATLVQPVGSPLSLECTVEGTSNPNLYWYRQAAGRGLQLLFYSVGIGQISSEVPQNLSASRPQDRQFILSSKKLLLSDSGFYLCAWSGTGHGYTFGSGTRLTVV.

The rearrangement joins TRBV7-3 to TRBJ2-1; the match to TRBD2 covers 9 bases. The ends lost 5 bases at V and 9 bases at J; junction bases unmatched: 14. The CDR3 sequence is 16 residues long. CDR1 is SGHTA and CDR2 is FQGTGA in the germline V gene. This CDR3 reads CASSRGVAGDSGEQFF. CDR3 DNA sequence: TGTGCCAGCAGCCGGGGGGTAGCGGGAGATAGTGGTGAGCAGTTCTTC.

V and J are TRBV19 and TRBJ2-7; possibly TRBD1 for D (6 bases). Looked up from germline, CDR1 is LNHDA and CDR2 is SQIVND (reference sequence). This CDR3 contains 17 residues. V shed 2 bases and J shed 2 bases, with 19 bases lying between them. CDR3 sequence: CASSIQLGATITYEQYF. The CDR3 region has the DNA TGTGCCAGTAGTATACAACTGGGGGCCACCATAACCTACGAGCAGTACTTC.

This clone was counted only a few times. Its ends do not fully match the called genes, so a read error is possible. Different DNA sequences within this sample yield the same CDR3. The V call is TRBV7-9, the J call TRBJ1-1; no reliable D call. Germline lookup yields CDR1 SEHNR and CDR2 FQNEAQ (reference sequence). The CDR3 has 13 residues. Here the CDR3 reads CASSLDSGTEAFF. The CDR3 nucleotides are TGTGCCAGCAGTTTAGACTCGGGCACTGAAGCTTTCTTT.

This clone was seen more than once but under ten times. The chain is built from TRBV7-3 and TRBJ1-1; tentatively, D is TRBD1 (6 bases). Germline V gene sequence: CDR1 SGHTA, CDR2 FQGTGA. This CDR3 contains 13 residues. V dropped 5 bases and J dropped 5 bases, with 12 bases sitting between them. The CDR3 loop is CASSTGQWTEAFF. As DNA, the CDR3 is TGTGCCAGCAGCACTGGACAGTGGACTGAAGCTTTCTTT.

The genes are TRBV5-5 and TRBJ2-3; 8 nucleotides match TRBD1. This CDR3 spans 15 amino acids. CDR1 is SGHKS and CDR2 is YYEKEE in the germline V gene (reference sequence). V gave up 2 bases and J gave up 4 bases; unmatched junction bases: 6. CDR3 nucleotides: TGTGCCAGCAGCTTCACAGGGGGATCCCCAGATACGCAGTATTTT. It specifies CASSFTGGSPDTQYF.

The chain combines TRBV14 with TRBJ2-3; D might be TRBD2 (7 bases). This CDR3 region has 17 residues. With 1 base removed from V and 4 bases from J, the gap between germline ends came to 18 bases. Germline assignment: CDR1 SGHDN and CDR2 FVKESK. The CDR3 region is CASSQVWTRGGSDTQYF. The CDR3 nucleotides are TGTGCCAGCAGCCAAGTATGGACTAGAGGGGGGTCAGATACGCAGTATTTT.

This clone appeared a few times. This chain joins TRBV18 and TRBJ1-2; D unclear. The CDR3 is 14 residues long. Trimming took 2 bases from V and 3 from J, leaving 10 bases between them. CDR1 KGHSH and CDR2 LQKENI come from the germline V gene. The CDR3 protein is CASSPYEEYYGYTF. DNA of the CDR3: TGTGCCAGCTCACCATACGAGGAGTACTATGGCTACACCTTC.

CDR3 loop: CAWIPKQGPPDYGYTF. CDR3 DNA sequence: TGTGCCTGGATCCCCAAACAGGGACCTCCGGACTATGGCTACACCTTC. The chain has TRBV30 and TRBJ1-2; tentative D call: TRBD1 (6 bases). V was cut by 4 bases and J by 3 bases, with 21 bases left in between. The germline CDR1 and CDR2 sequences are GTSNPN and SVGIG (reference sequence). The CDR3 is 16 amino acids.

The chain links TRBV2 to TRBJ1-1; D is unclear. The V gene's germline CDR1 is SNHLY and CDR2 FYNNEI. V was cut by 4 bases and J by 4 bases, with 7 bases left in between. There are 12 residues in the CDR3. In nucleotides, the CDR3 is TGTGCCAGCAGTGGGCTAGGCACTGAAGCTTTCTTT. It is translated as CASSGLGTEAFF.

J is TRBJ1-5 and V is TRBV2; no reliable D call. Trimming left V 3 bases short and J 5 bases short, with 14 bases between. The CDR3 spans 15 residues. Germline assignment: CDR1 SNHLY and CDR2 FYNNEI. CDR3 sequence reads: CASSDGPGVYQPQHF. The DNA of the CDR3 is TGTGCCAGCAGTGATGGCCCCGGGGTCTATCAGCCCCAGCATTTT.

V gene TRBV5-1 combines with J gene TRBJ2-2; D remains unclear. The V gene's germline CDR1 is SGHRS and CDR2 YFSETQ. V was pared by 4 bases and J by 0 bases, with 7 bases between. The CDR3 runs 14 residues. In DNA form, the CDR3 reads TGCGCCAGCAGCATTACTTCGAACACCGGGGAGCTGTTTTTT. It encodes CASSITSNTGELFF.